This is a list of T cell receptor beta chains from one sample in a study of vaccination and CD4 T cells after COVID-19. TCRdb passed the PCR reads through MiXCR, listing each CDR3 protein once. The table records over 9,500 distinct CDR3 sequences, approximately 51% of them present only once. The antigens of these receptors remain unknown. Sequencing used CD4+ T cells from blood, cultured in vitro. Receptors originate from a human donor who had recovered from COVID-19. Both conserved end residues are part of each CDR3. D genes are given only for firm matches. Clone size appears in some rows only: once, few, many, or a class for an expanded clone.

V gene	J gene	D gene	clone size	CDR3 DNA	CDR3 protein
TRBV6-2/TRBV6-3	TRBJ1-2	NA	few	TGTGCCAGCAGAACCGGGACGGCTCGTTATGGCTACACCTTC	CASRTGTARYGYTF
TRBV7-2	TRBJ1-6	NA	NA	TGTGCCAGCAGCACCGCCGGGACGGCTAATTCACCCCTCCACTTT	CASSTAGTANSPLHF
TRBV20-1	TRBJ1-1	NA	NA	TGCAGTGCTAGAGACCCTTCGGCGGGGGCAGCTGAAGCTTTCTTT	CSARDPSAGAAEAFF
TRBV7-2	TRBJ2-3	TRBD2	NA	TGTGCCAGCAAAGGCCGGGGGGGAGATAGCACAGATACGCAGTATTTT	CASKGRGGDSTDTQYF
TRBV18	TRBJ1-1	NA	few	TGTGCCAGCTCCCCCGCGGGAGACACTGAAGCTTTCTTT	CASSPAGDTEAFF
TRBV3-1	TRBJ2-1	NA	NA	TGTGCCAGCAGCTTCGCCTTCAATGAGCAGTTCTTC	CASSFAFNEQFF
TRBV28	TRBJ1-2	NA	few	TGTGCCAGCAGTTTATCCACAGAGGTTGGCTACACCTTC	CASSLSTEVGYTF
TRBV2	TRBJ1-5	NA	NA	TGTGCCAGCAGGGGGGGATGGCAGGGTGTACGCAATCAGCCCCAGCATTTT	CASRGGWQGVRNQPQHF
TRBV24-1	TRBJ2-1	TRBD2	once	TGTGCCACCAGTGACCAAAGCGGGAGAGGCTACAATGAGCAGTTCTTC	CATSDQSGRGYNEQFF
TRBV6-1	TRBJ1-2	TRBD1	NA	TGTGCCAGCACCCCGACAGGGAGTGGCTATGGCTACACCTTC	CASTPTGSGYGYTF
TRBV28	TRBJ2-5	NA	once	TGTGCCAGCAGACGGGCCTTAGAGACCCAGTACTTC	CASRRALETQYF
TRBV6-1	TRBJ1-2	NA	NA	TGTGCCAGCAGGGTGACCTTCGCGGGGGCGTATGGCTACACCTTC	CASRVTFAGAYGYTF
TRBV30	TRBJ1-2	NA	few	TGTGCCTGGAGAGGAGGACGGACCTATGGCTACACCTTC	CAWRGGRTYGYTF
TRBV21-1	TRBJ1-1	NA	large	TGTGCCAGCAGACCAAATGGGGACACCGGGACATTGGGCACTGAAGCTTTCTTT	CASRPNGDTGTLGTEAFF
TRBV19	TRBJ1-1	NA	NA	TGTGCCAGTAAGAATCAGGGTGGGTTGGACACTGAAGCTTTCTTT	CASKNQGGLDTEAFF
TRBV19	TRBJ1-6	NA	few	TGTGCCAGTGGCCAGGGGAATAATTCACCCCTCCACTTT	CASGQGNNSPLHF
TRBV27	TRBJ2-5	NA	few	TGTGCCAGCAGTTTGTTGCGCCAAGAGACCCAGTACTTC	CASSLLRQETQYF
TRBV2	TRBJ1-1	NA	NA	TGTGCCAGCGTACAGGGCGGTCGGACTGAAGCTTTCTTT	CASVQGGRTEAFF
TRBV6-2/TRBV6-3	TRBJ1-5	NA	few	TGTGCCAGCACAAGAGGGGGGGCGAGAAGCAATCAGCCCCAGCATTTT	CASTRGGARSNQPQHF
TRBV10-3	TRBJ1-1	NA	NA	TGTGCCACCGGGGACGGGGACACTGAAGCTTTCTTT	CATGDGDTEAFF
TRBV7-2	TRBJ1-5	NA	NA	TGTGCCAGCAGCTTATGGGGGGCCCGACAGCCCCAGCATTTT	CASSLWGARQPQHF
TRBV24-1	TRBJ2-7	NA	NA	TGTGCCACCAGTGGACAGGACCCCATCGAGCAGTACTTC	CATSGQDPIEQYF
TRBV11-3	TRBJ1-1	NA	NA	TGTGCCAGCATCGAGGGTACTGAAGCTTTCTTT	CASIEGTEAFF
TRBV28	TRBJ2-7	NA	NA	TGTGCCAGCAGTGGGCGGAGAGGCGCCTACGAGCAGTACTTC	CASSGRRGAYEQYF
TRBV7-6	TRBJ2-5	TRBD2	NA	TGTGCCAGCTCTACTAGCGGGATGGGGGAGACCCAGTACTTC	CASSTSGMGETQYF
TRBV5-4	TRBJ2-7	NA	NA	TGTGCCAGCAGCCCGGCCCCGGGGATGTACGAGCAGTACTTC	CASSPAPGMYEQYF
TRBV6-5	TRBJ2-3	NA	few	TGTGCCAGCAGTTATCCCGCGCTTACTAGCACAGATACGCAGTATTTT	CASSYPALTSTDTQYF
TRBV20-1	TRBJ2-7	TRBD2	NA	TGTAGTGCTTTTGGGACTAGCGGGGCCTCCTACGAGCAGTACTTC	CSAFGTSGASYEQYF
TRBV28	TRBJ2-2	NA	NA	TGTGCCAGCAAGAAAGCGGTAACGACCACCGGGGAGCTGTTTTTT	CASKKAVTTTGELFF
TRBV7-9	TRBJ1-2	NA	NA	TGTGCCAGCAGCTACCTGGGGAGCGATGGCTACACCTTC	CASSYLGSDGYTF
TRBV12-3/TRBV12-4	TRBJ1-2	TRBD1	NA	TGTGCCAGCAGCCGACAGGGACGGCGGGGCTACACCTTC	CASSRQGRRGYTF
TRBV2	TRBJ2-2	NA	NA	TGTGCCAGCAGGGAAGACACCGGGGAGCTGTTTTTT	CASREDTGELFF
TRBV7-2	TRBJ2-3	NA	NA	TGTGCCAGCAGCCCCAGCACAGATACGCAGTATTTT	CASSPSTDTQYF
TRBV6-1	TRBJ2-4	NA	NA	TGTGCCAGCTCGGGCCGGGTCCAGTACTTC	CASSGRVQYF
TRBV20-1	TRBJ1-1	NA	NA	TGCAGTGCTAATCAGGGGATGAGGGGGACTGAAGCTTTCTTT	CSANQGMRGTEAFF
TRBV15	TRBJ2-4	TRBD1	few	TGTGCCACCAGCCGGGACAGGGAGGACATTCAGTACTTC	CATSRDREDIQYF
TRBV7-8	TRBJ2-6	NA	few	TGTGCCAGCAGCTTAGGACGGGCCAGGGTTGACTCTGGGGCCAACGTCCTGACTTTC	CASSLGRARVDSGANVLTF
TRBV20-1	TRBJ2-3	TRBD1	NA	TGCAGTGCTATCGGGGGACAGGGGGGTCGAAGTAGCACAGATACGCAGTATTTT	CSAIGGQGGRSSTDTQYF
TRBV11-2	TRBJ2-4	NA	NA	TGTGCCAGCAGCTCCCCTAACACCCGTATAGCCAAAAACATTCAGTACTTC	CASSSPNTRIAKNIQYF
TRBV10-1	TRBJ2-3	NA	few	TGCGCCAGCAGTGATCCCGGAAACCACACAGATACGCAGTATTTT	CASSDPGNHTDTQYF
TRBV20-1	TRBJ2-7	NA	few	TGCAGTGCTATCTCGACGGGGATCCACGAGCAGTACTTC	CSAISTGIHEQYF
TRBV7-2	TRBJ2-7	TRBD2	NA	TGTGCCAGCAGCCGGGGACTAGCGGGTAGAGAGCAGTACTTC	CASSRGLAGREQYF
TRBV28	TRBJ2-6	TRBD2	few	TGTGCCAGCAGTTACAGGACTAGCGGGACGCGTAGGGCCAACGTCCTGACTTTC	CASSYRTSGTRRANVLTF
TRBV2	TRBJ1-2	NA	few	TGTGCCAGCAGACGGGGAAGCTATGGCTACACCTTC	CASRRGSYGYTF
TRBV25-1	TRBJ2-3	NA	medium-sized	TGTGCCAGCAGTGAGGGGGGCACAGATACGCAGTATTTT	CASSEGGTDTQYF
TRBV5-3	TRBJ2-3	NA	NA	TGTGCCAGCAGCTTGTTCCTGGGAGGCGAAGATACGCAGTATTTT	CASSLFLGGEDTQYF
TRBV6-2/TRBV6-3	TRBJ1-6	NA	NA	TGTGCCAGCAGGGCCGGGACACGGGGCAATTCACCCCTCCACTTT	CASRAGTRGNSPLHF
TRBV28	TRBJ1-3	NA	NA	TGTGCCAGCAACCCCTCGGCGGGGTCTGGTGGAAACACCATATATTTT	CASNPSAGSGGNTIYF
TRBV24-1	TRBJ2-1	TRBD1	NA	TGTGCCACCAGTGATCCCCGTGTCGGGGACAGGGGCTACAATGAGCAGTTCTTC	CATSDPRVGDRGYNEQFF
TRBV7-3	TRBJ2-2	TRBD2	NA	TGTGCCAGCAGCTTACTAGCGGGAGACAACACCGGGGAGCTGTTTTTT	CASSLLAGDNTGELFF
TRBV29-1	TRBJ2-1	NA	NA	TGCAGCGTTGTCAGGGGTGGCTATGAGCAGTTCTTC	CSVVRGGYEQFF
TRBV20-1	TRBJ2-5	NA	NA	TGCAGTGCTAGAGATCACCGAGCCGGAGAGACCCAGTACTTC	CSARDHRAGETQYF
TRBV6-2/TRBV6-3	TRBJ1-1	NA	few	TGTGCCAGCAGACCGCAACCCCCACCCGACACTGAAGCTTTCTTT	CASRPQPPPDTEAFF
TRBV20-1	TRBJ2-2	NA	NA	TGCAGTGCTAGATGGACCGGGGAGCTGTTTTTT	CSARWTGELFF
TRBV6-1	TRBJ1-2	NA	NA	TGTGCCAGCAGTGAAGCTCAGAGGAACTATGGCTACACCTTC	CASSEAQRNYGYTF
TRBV28	TRBJ1-5	NA	NA	TGTGCCAGCAAACCGGGTTATCAGCCCCAGCATTTT	CASKPGYQPQHF
TRBV2	TRBJ1-5	NA	few	TGTGCCAGCAGGGGAGGCCGTCGTAGCAATCAGCCCCAGCATTTT	CASRGGRRSNQPQHF
TRBV6-2/TRBV6-3	TRBJ1-5	NA	NA	TGTGCCAGCGGACGTGGAGGGGCCAATCAGCCCCAGCATTTT	CASGRGGANQPQHF
TRBV2	TRBJ2-6	NA	once	TGTGCCAGCCGGGACTCTGGGGCCAACGTCCTGACTTTC	CASRDSGANVLTF